The 2 T cell receptor beta chains in this list originate from one sample, sequenced in a study of T cell responses to AZD1222 COVID-19 vaccine. Generated by immunoSEQ multiplex PCR, the TCRdb table keeps only in-frame clones and is missing some. The table records around 130,000 clones, 80% to 90% of them present only once. The starting material was peripheral blood, obtained on day 0 of AZD1222 vaccination. Source of these receptors: an adult in good health.

This clone was seen a single time. The chain couples TRBV7-2 to TRBJ2-1; 7 bases align to TRBD2. The CDR3 is 14 residues long. The V segment lost 1 base and the J segment 8 bases; nucleotides outside the gene matches: 5. CDR1 is SGHTA, CDR2 FQGNSA, per germline. CDR3 nucleotide sequence: TGTGCCAGCAGCTTAGGGACTAGTTACGATGAGCAGTTCTTC. Its translation is CASSLGTSYDEQFF.

The CDR3 loop reads CASSYREGETGELFF. CDR3 nucleotide sequence: TGTGCCAGCAGTTACAGAGAGGGGGAAACCGGGGAGCTGTTTTTT. The chain has TRBV6-2 or TRBV6-3 and TRBJ2-2, with D tentatively TRBD1 (6 bases). The V gene's germline CDR1 is MNHEY and CDR2 SVGEGT. V was cut by 2 bases and J by 5 bases, with 12 bases left in between. The CDR3 has 15 amino acids.